A single sample is the source of the 3 T cell receptor beta chains below, sequenced in a study of OX40 agonist ivuxolimab in advanced cancers. Data came from immunoSEQ multiplex PCR; TCRdb stores just in-frame clones and leaves some out. This sample has 50,000 or so clones, with roughly 93% found just once. The starting material was CD4+ or CD8+ T cells sorted from blood, obtained in a trial of the OX40 agonist ivuxolimab. The receptors originated from an adult with an advanced solid tumor such as melanoma, head and neck, liver or kidney cancer.

This rearrangement joins TRBV28 to TRBJ2-5, with a weak D call TRBD2 (5 bases). V lost 4 bases and J 0 bases, leaving 9 bases between the germline ends. CDR1 MDHEN and CDR2 SYDVKM come from the germline V gene. The CDR3 has 14 residues. In nucleotides, the CDR3 is TGTGCCAGCAGTTCAACGGGGTACCAAGAGACCCAGTACTTC. Residues: CASSSTGYQETQYF.

CDR3 protein: CASSQPSGRAGDTQYF. The CDR3 DNA sequence: TGTGCCAGCAGCCAGCCTAGCGGGAGGGCCGGAGATACGCAGTATTTT. The J gene is TRBJ2-3, the V gene TRBV7-9; 12 bases are shared with TRBD2. The CDR3 covers 16 residues. Germline V gene lookup returns CDR1 SEHNR and CDR2 FQNEAQ (reference sequence). Unmatched junction bases numbered 8, after V lost 5 bases and J lost 5 bases.

The V gene is TRBV27, the J gene TRBJ2-3; no clear D gene. The germline V gene encodes CDR1 MNHEY and CDR2 SMNVEV (reference sequence). The CDR3 length is 13 residues. Trimming shortened V by 0 bases and J by 0 bases, and 1 base separated the two germline ends. The CDR3 nucleotides are TGTGCCAGCAGTTTATCTAGCACAGATACGCAGTATTTT. It yields the protein CASSLSSTDTQYF.